The clone carrying this TCR beta chain was counted only a few times. The CDR3 length is 13 residues. Trimming cost V 4 bases and J 3 bases, with 9 bases left between them. Germline CDR1 DFQATT, CDR2 SNEGSKA (reference sequence). The data are from a study of T-cell reconstitution after alpha-beta-depleted transplantation in children. The TCRbeta library was prepared with unique molecular identifiers. One entry per CDR3 protein, called by TCRdb with MiXCR from the PCR reads. Among some 390,000 distinct CDR3 sequences listed, approximately 20% were seen once. The gene calls are TRBV20-1 and TRBJ2-2; D remains ambiguous. The TCR originated in a human donor who donated a stem cell graft to a child with acute myeloid leukemia. The specimen comprised PBMCs from the stem cell graft donor, sampled from the stem cell graft. The CDR3 DNA reads TGCAGTGCTACTTGGCCTGACACCGGGGAGCTGTTTTTT. Residues: CSATWPDTGELFF.